The clone carrying this T cell receptor (beta chain) has more than one count but fewer than ten. CDR1 MNHNS and CDR2 SASEGT come from the germline V gene. The junction had 3 bases not matched to a gene; V was cut back by 2 bases and J by 1 base. CDR3 size: 16 residues. The data belong to a study of chemoradiotherapy in HPV16-positive cancers. The data were produced by immunoSEQ multiplex PCR, yet TCRdb's version contains in-frame clones alone and is incomplete. The sample yields 6,000 to 8,000 clones, around nine tenths seen once. The gene calls are TRBV6-1 and TRBJ2-3; 10 positions agree with TRBD2. Sampling was done from a patient who underwent chemoradiotherapy. The clonotype comes from a human donor with HPV-associated anogenital cancer. The CDR3 spells CASSEITSGGTDTQYF. As DNA, the CDR3 is TGTGCCAGCAGTGAAATCACTAGCGGGGGCACAGATACGCAGTATTTT.